This T cell receptor beta chain emerged from a study of OX40 agonist ivuxolimab in advanced cancers. Background for the entire study: Ivuxolimab, which targeted the costimulatory receptor OX40 (CD134), was an agonistic, fully human IgG2 monoclonal antibody. Intravenous ivuxolimab was administered to patients every 2 weeks at six dose levels: 0.01, 0.1, 0.3, 1.5, 3 and 10 mg/kg. Of the 50 or so patients in dose escalation, approximately 20 had hepatocellular carcinoma, approximately 15 had melanoma, 9 had renal cell carcinoma and 9 had head and neck cancer. The dose-escalation cohort was 82.7% male with a mean age of around 64 years, ranging from roughly 20 to 85. Prior anti-PD-1, anti-PD-L1 or anti-CTLA-4 therapy was permitted, and 40% of dose-escalation patients had received checkpoint inhibitors. Partial responses occurred in three dose-escalation patients, of whom one had hepatocellular carcinoma and two had cutaneous melanoma. Peripheral TCRbeta sequencing was intended to test whether TCR sequence diversity was altered and clonal T-cell expansion was caused by ivuxolimab. The paper describes the monotherapy dose-escalation part (N of about 52 patients) of the phase I trial of ivuxolimab.

This clone was recorded only once. Its binding antigen is unknown. The sample holds no much larger clone one base away, and base qualities are not on file. Genomic DNA was isolated from the sorted cells so that the TCRbeta CDR3 region could be sequenced. TCRbeta CDR3 regions were sequenced using the immunoSEQ Assay. Held by TCRdb, this immuneACCESS table contains in-frame sequences only and omits some clones. Under half of the omission traces to an unresolved V gene where checked; the cause of the rest is unknown. The sample table shows about 59,000 clones, and over 75% are seen once. 2% to 2.5% of the sample goes to the ten largest clones. Patients with autoimmune disease history or receiving systemic immunosuppression were excluded from the trial. Peripheral blood for TCR sequencing was drawn from every dose cohort at baseline, at cycle 4 day 1 and at cycle 7 day 1. The samples were drawn from a first-in-human, open-label, multicenter phase I dose-escalation trial of ivuxolimab. Adults with locally advanced or metastatic melanoma, renal cell, hepatocellular, or head and neck squamous cell carcinoma were enrolled in the trial. CD4+ and CD8+ T cells were sorted separately from peripheral blood before TCR sequencing.

Study-wide findings and limitations: On average, CD8+ T cells showed more expanded clones than CD4+ T cells after ivuxolimab. Clonal expansion of both CD4+ and CD8+ blood T cells was observed from baseline to week 6 at doses 0.1 to 3.0 mg/kg. Partial responders in the 0.1-3.0 mg/kg groups had among the lowest normalized peripheral clonal expansion, especially among CD8+ T cells. The antigen specificity of the clonally expanded peripheral T cells was not determined. Low levels of normalized T-cell clonal expansion were also seen in some patients who did not respond.

The source material was CD4+ or CD8+ T cells sorted from blood, sampled in a trial of the OX40 agonist ivuxolimab. This receptor was identified in an adult with an advanced solid tumor such as melanoma, head and neck, liver or kidney cancer.

Read as DNA, the sequence is TGTGCCAGCAGCGCCCCGGAGGACTCTGGAAACACCATATATTTT. Its protein product is CASSAPEDSGNTIYF. This chain is built from TRBV11-2 and TRBJ1-3, with no D gene named confidently. Reading from cysteine to phenylalanine, the CDR3 counts 15 amino acids. The entry retains the CDR3 DNA only, 45 bases that are in frame from base 1. The germline V gene supplies CDR1 SGHAT and CDR2 FQNNGV. The V and J ends are trimmed by 5 bases and 0 bases, leaving 11 bases between them.